This TCR beta chain was observed in a study of tumor and adjacent non-tumor tissue in lung cancer. Overall study results and limits: Higher tumor TCR diversity was associated with shorter survival.

This clonotype came up many times. Its antigen is currently unknown. Three rounds of nested PCR, following a modified ARM-PCR protocol, produced the TCRbeta library. TCRdb re-derived calls from the multiplex PCR reads in MiXCR, one entry per CDR3 protein. The sample has about 120,000 distinct CDR3 sequences; under 90% are singletons. No cell sorting was done before RNA was extracted from the tissue. Germline CDR1 DFQATT, CDR2 SNEGSKA (reference sequence). This CDR3 has 12 amino acids. Trimming removed 6 bases from V and 4 bases from J, with 12 bases in between. This sequence joins TRBV20-1 and TRBJ1-2, with a weak D call TRBD1 (5 bases). Source material: lung tumor tissue. This TCR was sampled from an older man with non-small cell lung cancer. The CDR3 DNA sequence: TGCAGTGCCGACAGAACTTTCTATGGCTACACCTTC. It is translated as CSADRTFYGYTF.